The 21 T cell receptor beta chains below all came from one sample that was sequenced in a study of OX40 agonist ivuxolimab in advanced cancers. Method: immunoSEQ multiplex PCR; TCRdb's copy keeps in-frame clones and lacks some. Counted here are about 110,000 clones, 89% occurring once; the ten biggest clones make up 0.27%. This sample comprised CD4+ or CD8+ T cells sorted from blood, obtained in a trial of the OX40 agonist ivuxolimab. These receptors came from an adult with an advanced solid tumor such as melanoma, head and neck, liver or kidney cancer.

The chain recombines TRBV9 with TRBJ2-5; D gene unclear. This CDR3 is 14 amino acids long. The germline CDR1 and CDR2 sequences are SGDLS and YYNGEE. Trimming stripped 3 bases from V and 3 bases from J, with 12 bases between. DNA for the CDR3: TGTGCCAGCAGCGCTGGACCAAGGGAAGAGACCCAGTACTTC. Residues: CASSAGPREETQYF.

The chain has TRBV28 and TRBJ2-5; D may be TRBD2 (6 bases). V lost 7 bases and J lost 3, with 21 bases in between. CDR3 length equals 16 residues. From germline, CDR1 is MDHEN and CDR2 SYDVKM. CDR3 nucleotide sequence: TGTGCCAGCATTTCGATGACTAGTCTGAAAAAAGAGACCCAGTACTTC. This encodes CASISMTSLKKETQYF.

The V call is TRBV5-4, the J call TRBJ2-3; tentative D call: TRBD2 (7 bases). The CDR3 has 16 amino acids. Germline CDR1 reads SGHNT; CDR2 reads YYREEE (reference sequence). The V gene lost 3 bases and the J gene lost 5 bases, with 19 bases spanning the gap. The CDR3 nucleotides are TGTGCCAGCAGCTCCCAGGAGGGGGGGCCGGGAGATACGCAGTATTTT. It translates to CASSSQEGGPGDTQYF.

The CDR3 loop reads CASSGQGKNIQYF. DNA of the CDR3: TGTGCCAGCAGTGGGCAGGGAAAAAACATTCAGTACTTC. The V gene is TRBV2, the J gene TRBJ2-4, with D possibly TRBD1 on 5 matching bases. Germline loops: CDR1 SNHLY, CDR2 FYNNEI. Between the trimmed V and J ends, which lost 4 bases and 4 bases, there was a span of 8 bases. The CDR3 is 13 amino acids. The whole variable domain, filled in from reference TRBV2 and TRBJ2-4, reads EPEVTQTPSHQVTQMGQEVILRCVPISNHLYFYWYRQILGQKVEFLVSFYNNEISEKSEIFDDQFSVERPDGSNFTLKIRSTKLEDSAMYFCASSGQGKNIQYFGAGTRLSVL.

The chain links TRBV12-5 to TRBJ2-1; TRBD2 matches 8 bases. V shed 1 base, J shed 5 bases, and the junction held 7 bases outside the gene matches. The V gene's germline CDR1 is LGHNT and CDR2 FRNRAP. The CDR3 extends over 16 amino acids. This CDR3 is CASGLEVGGAHNEQFF. Here the CDR3 DNA reads TGTGCTAGTGGTTTGGAGGTCGGGGGGGCACACAATGAGCAGTTCTTC.

This chain uses TRBV19 with TRBJ2-1; 7 bases agree with TRBD2. The CDR3 length is 14 residues. V lost 3 bases, J lost 6 bases, and 5 bases stayed unmatched. Germline CDR1 and CDR2: LNHDA and SQIVND (reference sequence). CDR3 in amino acids: CASSIDTSANEQFF. The CDR3 nucleotides read TGTGCCAGTAGTATCGACACTAGCGCCAATGAGCAGTTCTTC.

The chain joins TRBV6-6 to TRBJ1-1, with TRBD1 matching 9 bases. V lost 6 bases and J lost 7; bases outside the gene matches: 3. CDR1 and CDR2 from the germline V gene are MNHNY and SVGAGI (reference sequence). CDR3 length: 12 amino acids. The CDR3 protein is CASRLDRGEAFF. DNA for the CDR3: TGTGCCAGCAGGTTGGACAGGGGTGAAGCTTTCTTT.

This clone was observed a single time. The chain joins TRBV7-2 to TRBJ2-6, with 7 nucleotides matching TRBD1. J was trimmed by 2 bases and V by 5 bases; bases with no gene match: 3. CDR3 length: 15 amino acids. CDR1 and CDR2 from the germline V gene are SGHTA and FQGNSA. The DNA for the CDR3 is TGTGCCAGCAGCGCAGGGGGAACTGGGGCCAACGTCCTGACTTTC. Protein: CASSAGGTGANVLTF.

The J gene is TRBJ1-1, the V gene TRBV6-5; TRBD1 might be the D (5 bases). Germline-derived CDR1 and CDR2 are MNHEY and SVGAGI. The CDR3 sequence is 12 residues long. Trimming left V 5 bases short and J 8 bases short, with 12 bases between. The DNA for the CDR3 is TGTGCCAGCAGTCAATGGGGCCAAGAAGCTTTCTTT. Translation gives CASSQWGQEAFF.

The chain links TRBV7-8 to TRBJ1-6, with D possibly being TRBD1 (5 bases). This CDR3 is 13 amino acids long. V was pared by 8 bases and J by 11 bases, with 16 bases between. Germline V gives CDR1 SGHVS, CDR2 FQNEAQ. The CDR3 reads CASGGGVDAPLHF. The CDR3 DNA reads TGTGCCAGCGGCGGAGGGGTAGACGCACCCCTCCACTTT. The full variable domain, in which reference TRBV7-8 and TRBJ1-6 provide the parts outside the CDR3, is GAGVSQSPRYKVAKRGQDVALRCDPISGHVSLFWYQQALGQGPEFLTYFQNEAQLDKSGLPSDRFFAERPEGSVSTLKIQRTQQEDSAVYLCASGGGVDAPLHFGNGTRLTVT.

The CDR3 DNA is TGTGCCATCAGTGAGTTAGGGGGGCGAGGGGGCGCGAGGAACACTGAAGCTTTCTTT. It codes for CAISELGGRGGARNTEAFF. This chain links TRBV10-3 with TRBJ1-1, with 7 bases that match TRBD1. Germline CDR1 is ENHRY and CDR2 is SYGVKD. V lost 1 base to trimming and J lost 1 base; unmatched junction nucleotides: 15. The CDR3 is 19 residues long.

V and J are TRBV7-8 and TRBJ1-1, with D hard to call. The length of the CDR3 is 14 residues. The germline CDR1 and CDR2 sequences are SGHVS and FQNEAQ. V dropped 1 base and J dropped 3 bases, with 9 bases sitting between them. This CDR3 is CASSLVGSHTEAFF. The CDR3 DNA reads as TGTGCCAGCAGCTTAGTGGGGTCCCACACTGAAGCTTTCTTT.

This chain uses TRBV7-2 with TRBJ2-7; 8 bases are a match to TRBD1. V lost 2 bases, J lost 3 bases, and 3 bases stayed unmatched. CDR3 length: 14 residues. Germline V gene data show CDR1 as SGHTA and CDR2 as FQGNSA. The CDR3 is CASSLTGGNYEQYF. Here the CDR3 DNA reads TGTGCCAGCAGCTTAACAGGGGGAAACTACGAGCAGTACTTC. Complete variable domain (other parts from reference TRBV7-2 and TRBJ2-7): GAGVSQSPSNKVTEKGKDVELRCDPISGHTALYWYRQSLGQGLEFLIYFQGNSAPDKSGLPSDRFSAERTGGSVSTLTIQRTQQEDSAVYLCASSLTGGNYEQYFGPGTRLTVT.

The chain employs TRBV6-5 and TRBJ2-1; D could derive from TRBD1 or TRBD2 (5 bases each). Germline values: CDR1 MNHEY, CDR2 SVGAGI. V was trimmed by 7 bases and J by 6 bases, leaving 19 bases between them. The CDR3 is 15 amino acids. The CDR3 DNA reads as TGTGCCAGCACTAACGGGGCTAGCAGCCTCAATGAGCAGTTCTTC. Its protein product is CASTNGASSLNEQFF.

As concerns this clone: Being one base from a much bigger clone, this may be a read error. The rearrangement links TRBV7-3 to TRBJ1-2, with D perhaps TRBD1 (6 bases). CDR1 is SGHTA and CDR2 is FQGTGA in the germline V gene. V dropped 5 bases and J dropped 2 bases, with 9 bases sitting between them. The CDR3 has 13 amino acids. DNA for the CDR3: TGTGCCAGCAGCCAGGGACAAAACTATGGCTACACCTTC. Amino acid sequence: CASSQGQNYGYTF.

V and J are TRBV7-2 and TRBJ1-5; 11 nucleotides align to TRBD1. V shed 5 bases and J 4 bases; nucleotides not matched to a gene: 4. CDR1 and CDR2 (germline): SGHTA, FQGNSA. The CDR3 is 15 residues long. The CDR3 nucleotides read TGTGCCAGCAGCAGGGACAGGGGGAGAAATCAGCCCCAGCATTTT. Translating gives CASSRDRGRNQPQHF.

The rearrangement links TRBV10-3 to TRBJ1-3; TRBD1 is a possible D gene (5 bases). The CDR3 is 16 amino acids. V was shortened by 10 bases and J by 0 bases, with 19 bases between the two germline ends. Looked up from germline, CDR1 is ENHRY and CDR2 is SYGVKD. CDR3 DNA: TGTGCCACCTATCTTGGTGTCGGGGGCTCTGGAAACACCATATATTTT. It yields the protein CATYLGVGGSGNTIYF.

The J gene is TRBJ1-4, the V gene TRBV6-1, with TRBD1 matching 7 bases. CDR1 is MNHNS and CDR2 is SASEGT in the germline V gene. The CDR3 is 15 residues long. With 2 bases clipped from V and 4 bases from J, the junction kept 4 bases outside the gene matches. In nucleotides, the CDR3 is TGTGCCAGCAGTGAACTACAGGGGTTTAATGAAAAACTGTTTTTT. It is translated as CASSELQGFNEKLFF.

The rearrangement uses TRBV7-3 and TRBJ1-1; D is possibly TRBD1 (5 bases). Germline V gene data show CDR1 as SGHTA and CDR2 as FQGTGA. There are 14 residues in the CDR3. Trimming pared 4 bases from V and 2 bases from J, leaving 11 bases between. The CDR3 DNA reads as TGTGCCAGCAGCTCTCAGACAGCCAACACTGAAGCTTTCTTT. Its protein product is CASSSQTANTEAFF.

The J gene is TRBJ2-4, the V gene TRBV7-3, with D possibly called TRBD1 or TRBD2 (7 bases each). The CDR3 loop spans 16 amino acids. V dropped 5 bases and J dropped 0 bases, with 14 bases sitting between them. Germline loops: CDR1 SGHTA, CDR2 FQGTGA. The CDR3 DNA reads as TGTGCCAGCAGCCCTCAGGGGGGGCTAGCCAAAAACATTCAGTACTTC. This gives the protein CASSPQGGLAKNIQYF. Full variable domain (rest looked up from reference TRBV7-3 and TRBJ2-4): GAGVSQTPSNKVTEKGKYVELRCDPISGHTALYWYRQSLGQGPEFLIYFQGTGAADDSGLPNDRFFAVRPEGSVSTLKIQRTERGDSAVYLCASSPQGGLAKNIQYFGAGTRLSVL.

The V and J genes are TRBV10-3 and TRBJ1-5; D is uncertain. V gave up 10 bases and J gave up 3 bases, with 19 bases separating them. The CDR3 is 15 residues long. Germline V gene sequence: CDR1 ENHRY, CDR2 SYGVKD. The CDR3 DNA reads as TGTGCCACACAACCTGAGATAGGGAACAATCAGCCCCAGCATTTT. This codes for CATQPEIGNNQPQHF.